What follows describes a single T cell receptor (beta chain). TCRdb's table, derived via immunoSEQ multiplex PCR, lists solely in-frame clones and lacks some. The sample consists of approximately 280,000 clones, roughly 85% of them appearing once. Germline V CDR1 and CDR2: LGHDT, YNNKEL (reference sequence). V lost 1 base and J lost 6; bases outside the gene matches: 5. The CDR3 spans 15 residues. This specimen belongs to a study of blood T cell repertoires in COVID-19. Participants were aged about 18 to 89 years from approximately 25 US areas. The genes are TRBV3-1 (or the pseudogene TRBV3-2) and TRBJ2-7, with 11 bases aligning to TRBD2. The sequencing input was PBMCs or T cells enriched from blood (not recorded which). The receptor was derived from a man aged 40-49 years who had been exposed to COVID-19. In DNA, the CDR3 is TGTGCCAGCAGCCAAGGACTAGCGGGATGGAGCGAGCAGTACTTC. Protein: CASSQGLAGWSEQYF.